A selection of T cell receptor beta chains follows, all from one sample in a study of blood T cell repertoires in COVID-19. Here immunoSEQ multiplex PCR was the method, and the copy in TCRdb shows in-frame clones only, minus some. The data contain about 270,000 clones, about 91% of them seen just once; the ten biggest clones take up more than 1%. The sample taken for sequencing was PBMCs or T cells enriched from blood (not recorded which). The receptors originated from a woman aged 35 to 49 with acute COVID-19. CDR3s include the opening cysteine and the closing phenylalanine or tryptophan. Each record gives: D gene, V gene, J gene, clone size, CDR3 DNA, CDR3 protein. D genes are given only for firm matches. Not all rows give a size; the values are once, few, many and, for expanded clones, a class.

>TRBD1|TRBV5-1|TRBJ1-2|NA
TGCGCCAGCAGCTTGGCAGGACAGGGGGGCTATGGCTACACCTTC
CASSLAGQGGYGYTF
>NA|TRBV27|TRBJ2-3|NA
TGTGCCAGCAGTTTAGGTAGGACAGAATATCGGGATCCTACGCAGTATTTT
CASSLGRTEYRDPTQYF
>TRBD2|TRBV27|TRBJ2-3|NA
TGTGCCAGCAGTTTAGCTCCGGGGGGGATCGATACGCAGTATTTT
CASSLAPGGIDTQYF
>TRBD1|TRBV6-5|TRBJ1-4|NA
TGTGCCAGCAGTTACTTTGGGACAGGGGACGAAAAACTGTTTTTT
CASSYFGTGDEKLFF
>TRBD2|TRBV5-1|TRBJ2-7|few
TGCGCCAGCAGCTGGTACGGGAGGGCCCACGAGCAGTACTTC
CASSWYGRAHEQYF
>NA|TRBV2|TRBJ2-5|once
TGTGCCAGCAGTCCTACCGGGATGCAAGAGACCCAGTACTTC
CASSPTGMQETQYF
>TRBD1|TRBV28|TRBJ1-6|NA
TGTGCCAGCAGTCGGACAGGGGGTAATTCACCCCTCCACTTT
CASSRTGGNSPLHF
>NA|TRBV4-1|TRBJ1-6|once
TGCGCCAGCAGCCAAGTAACAGGGTTTAGGTCACCCCTCCACTTT
CASSQVTGFRSPLHF
>NA|TRBV6-5|TRBJ2-7|NA
TGTGCCAGCAGTTACTCGGGGCACGGTACCTACGAGCAGTACTTC
CASSYSGHGTYEQYF
>NA|TRBV5-1|TRBJ1-1|NA
TGCGCCAGCAGCTTATTTATTCGCGCTGGCACTGAAGCTTTCTTT
CASSLFIRAGTEAFF
>TRBD1|TRBV7-2|TRBJ1-6|NA
TGTGCCAGCAGCGGGACAGGGGGCAGATCACCCCTCCACTTT
CASSGTGGRSPLHF
>TRBD1|TRBV4-1|TRBJ2-7|NA
TGCGCCAGCAGCCGGGACAGGGGGAGCTCCTACGAGCAGTACTTC
CASSRDRGSSYEQYF
>TRBD1|TRBV18|TRBJ2-1|NA
TGTGCCAGCTCACCCGGGGACAGGATAAATGAGCAGTTCTTC
CASSPGDRINEQFF
>NA|TRBV6-2/TRBV6-3|TRBJ2-1|NA
TGTGCCAGCAGTCCCTCCTCGGGGAAGTTCAATGAGCAGTTCTTC
CASSPSSGKFNEQFF
>NA|TRBV4-3|TRBJ1-5|NA
TGCGCCAGCAGCCAAATGTCGGGTGGCAATCAGCCCCAGCATTTT
CASSQMSGGNQPQHF
>NA|TRBV7-2|TRBJ1-5|NA
TGTGCCAGCAGCGAAGGAGTCCTCGGGAAAGCAAATCAGCCCCAGCATTTT
CASSEGVLGKANQPQHF
>TRBD1|TRBV3-1/TRBV3-2|TRBJ1-2|NA
TGTGCCAGCAGCCGCAGAACAGGGGGAGGTGGCTACACCTTC
CASSRRTGGGGYTF
>NA|TRBV12-3/TRBV12-4|TRBJ1-1|NA
TGTGCCAGCAGTTTACAGGCCAGTGAAGCTTTCTTT
CASSLQASEAFF
>NA|TRBV7-9|TRBJ2-1|NA
TGTGCCAGCAGCTTCCCTAGCGACCCCTCAAGGGGATACAATGAGCAGTTCTTC
CASSFPSDPSRGYNEQFF
>NA|TRBV6-2/TRBV6-3|TRBJ1-6|NA
TGTGCCAGCAGTTACTCTTGGTCTAAAAATTCACCCCTCCACTTT
CASSYSWSKNSPLHF
>TRBD1|TRBV19|TRBJ2-7|once
TGTGCCAGTAAGCCACGAGGACAGGGTATCAACGAGCAGTACTTC
CASKPRGQGINEQYF
>NA|TRBV5-1|TRBJ1-6|NA
TGCGCCAGCAGCTTTCTGGCGGGAGGCTCCTCACCCCTCCACTTT
CASSFLAGGSSPLHF
>TRBD1|TRBV29-1|TRBJ1-1|NA
TGCAGCGTACTTCCACAGGGGAGGAGTACTGAAGCTTTCTTT
CSVLPQGRSTEAFF